This TCR beta chain was recorded in a study of T cell responses to AZD1222 COVID-19 vaccine. Study-wide results and limits: Reportedly, close to half of spike-specific TCRs are directed against unmutated variant regions. Donors were largely white British and mainly female; clonal diversity was possibly underestimated.

V lost 0 bases and J 9 bases, leaving 13 bases between the germline ends. The germline V gene encodes CDR1 SGHNT and CDR2 YYREEE (reference sequence). This CDR3 is built from 13 residues. Generated by immunoSEQ multiplex PCR, the TCRdb table keeps only in-frame clones and is missing some. Among tens of thousands of clones listed, 75% to 85% were seen once. Points on this clone: Its antigen is not known.

The chain joins TRBV5-4 to TRBJ2-7, with D hard to call. The sequence was collected from an adult in good health. This sample comprised peripheral blood, obtained on day 0 of AZD1222 vaccination. The CDR3 sequence is CASSLAVERVQYF. The CDR3, as DNA: TGTGCCAGCAGCTTGGCTGTAGAACGGGTGCAGTACTTC.